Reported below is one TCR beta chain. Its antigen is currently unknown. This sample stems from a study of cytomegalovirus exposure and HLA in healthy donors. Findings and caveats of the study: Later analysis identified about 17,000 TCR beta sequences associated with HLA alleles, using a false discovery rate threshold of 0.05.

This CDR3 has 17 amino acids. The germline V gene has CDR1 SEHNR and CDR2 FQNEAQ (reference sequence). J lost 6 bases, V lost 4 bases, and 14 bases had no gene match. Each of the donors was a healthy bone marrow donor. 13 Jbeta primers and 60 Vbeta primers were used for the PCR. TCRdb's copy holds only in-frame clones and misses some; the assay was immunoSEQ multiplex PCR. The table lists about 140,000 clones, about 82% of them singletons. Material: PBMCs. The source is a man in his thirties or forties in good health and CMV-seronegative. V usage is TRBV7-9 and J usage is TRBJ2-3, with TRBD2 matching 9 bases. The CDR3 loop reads CASSSLNLAGRGDTQYF. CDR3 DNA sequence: TGTGCCAGCAGCTCGCTCAATCTAGCGGGAAGGGGGGATACGCAGTATTTT.